This is a list of T cell receptor beta chains from one sample in a study of Graves' ophthalmopathy and Graves' hyperthyroidism. TCRdb reprocessed the multiplex PCR reads with MiXCR, giving one entry per CDR3 protein. The sample holds roughly 350,000 distinct CDR3 sequences, approximately 18% seen once. The sequenced sample was peripheral blood. These receptors were collected from an adult woman with stable Graves' hyperthyroidism. The CDR3 runs from the conserved cysteine through the conserved F or W. The D gene is left open where the match is weak. Size tells how often a clone was seen (once, few, many) or the class of an expanded clone, and some rows leave it out.

abundance: -
d_gene: -
j_gene: TRBJ2-5
len: 15
v_gene: TRBV19
CDR3nt: TGTGCCAGTAGTATTAACTACCTATTTGTGGAGACCCAGTACTTC
CDR3aa: CASSINYLFVETQYF

abundance: many
d_gene: -
j_gene: TRBJ1-6
len: 15
v_gene: TRBV4-2
CDR3nt: TGTGCCAGCAGCCAAGATCGGGGGGCAAATTCACCCCTCCACTTT
CDR3aa: CASSQDRGANSPLHF

abundance: many
d_gene: -
j_gene: TRBJ2-5
len: 14
v_gene: TRBV5-1
CDR3nt: TGCGCCAGCAGTTCGGGACCAGCACAAGAGACCCAGTACTTC
CDR3aa: CASSSGPAQETQYF

abundance: many
d_gene: -
j_gene: TRBJ2-7
len: 14
v_gene: TRBV12-3/TRBV12-4
CDR3nt: TGTGCCAGCAGCCCGGGGCTAGGCCCCTACGAGCAGTACTTC
CDR3aa: CASSPGLGPYEQYF

abundance: few
d_gene: -
j_gene: TRBJ2-1
len: 15
v_gene: TRBV27
CDR3nt: TGTGCCAGCAGTTTAGGGCCGTCCCCGGCCCATGAGCAGTTCTTC
CDR3aa: CASSLGPSPAHEQFF

abundance: many
d_gene: -
j_gene: TRBJ1-1
len: 13
v_gene: TRBV6-1
CDR3nt: TGTGCCAGCAGGGTACAGGGAATCACTGAAGCTTTCTTT
CDR3aa: CASRVQGITEAFF

abundance: many
d_gene: -
j_gene: TRBJ2-5
len: 13
v_gene: TRBV6-2/TRBV6-3
CDR3nt: TGTGCCAGCAGTTACGGGCCCCAAGAGACCCAGTACTTC
CDR3aa: CASSYGPQETQYF

abundance: -
d_gene: -
j_gene: TRBJ2-1
len: 16
v_gene: TRBV6-2/TRBV6-3
CDR3nt: TGTGCCAGCAGTTCACTAGCACTCAATGCAAACAATGAGCAGTTCTTC
CDR3aa: CASSSLALNANNEQFF

abundance: many
d_gene: TRBD1
j_gene: TRBJ1-1
len: 15
v_gene: TRBV12-3/TRBV12-4
CDR3nt: TGTGCCAGCAGCCCCGGACAGGGGGCAAATACTGAAGCTTTCTTT
CDR3aa: CASSPGQGANTEAFF

abundance: many
d_gene: TRBD2
j_gene: TRBJ2-7
len: 14
v_gene: TRBV30
CDR3nt: TGTGCCTGGAGTGTCACTAGCGGGGGCAACGAGCAGTACTTC
CDR3aa: CAWSVTSGGNEQYF

abundance: many
d_gene: TRBD1
j_gene: TRBJ2-6
len: 17
v_gene: TRBV7-3
CDR3nt: TGTGCCAGCAGCTTACTGGGACAGGGAAATGGGGCCAACGTCCTGACTTTC
CDR3aa: CASSLLGQGNGANVLTF

abundance: -
d_gene: TRBD1
j_gene: TRBJ2-5
len: 15
v_gene: TRBV5-1
CDR3nt: TGCGCCAGCAGCTTGGGGGACAGGGTGAAAGAGACCCAGTACTTC
CDR3aa: CASSLGDRVKETQYF

abundance: many
d_gene: TRBD2
j_gene: TRBJ2-2
len: 13
v_gene: TRBV12-3/TRBV12-4
CDR3nt: TGTGCCAGCAGTCAAAGCGGGAACGGGGAGCTGTTTTTT
CDR3aa: CASSQSGNGELFF

abundance: -
d_gene: -
j_gene: TRBJ2-1
len: 13
v_gene: TRBV20-1
CDR3nt: TGCAGTGCCCTAGAGGGGGGCTACAATGAGCAGTTCTTC
CDR3aa: CSALEGGYNEQFF

abundance: many
d_gene: -
j_gene: TRBJ2-6
len: 14
v_gene: TRBV7-9
CDR3nt: TGTGCCAGCAGCTTCAGGGTTGGGGCCAACGTCCTGACTTTC
CDR3aa: CASSFRVGANVLTF

abundance: -
d_gene: -
j_gene: TRBJ2-7
len: 13
v_gene: TRBV7-2
CDR3nt: TGTGCCACCACAGCCTGGGGGAAGTACGAGCAGTACTTC
CDR3aa: CATTAWGKYEQYF

abundance: many
d_gene: TRBD1
j_gene: TRBJ2-7
len: 11
v_gene: TRBV6-1
CDR3nt: TGTGCCAGCAGTGAACCGGGACAGGGCGTCTTC
CDR3aa: CASSEPGQGVF

abundance: many
d_gene: -
j_gene: TRBJ1-1
len: 15
v_gene: TRBV9
CDR3nt: TGTGCCAGCAGCGTAGTCGGTCTGGGGAACACTGAAGCTTTCTTT
CDR3aa: CASSVVGLGNTEAFF

abundance: -
d_gene: -
j_gene: TRBJ2-5
len: 15
v_gene: TRBV7-2
CDR3nt: TGTGCCAGCAGCCCGGACGGATGGTACCAAGAGACCCAGTACTTC
CDR3aa: CASSPDGWYQETQYF

abundance: many
d_gene: TRBD2
j_gene: TRBJ2-2
len: 16
v_gene: TRBV2
CDR3nt: TGTGCCAGCAGGTCGGGTAGCGGGACCGACACCGGGGAGCTGTTTTTT
CDR3aa: CASRSGSGTDTGELFF

abundance: many
d_gene: -
j_gene: TRBJ2-5
len: 14
v_gene: TRBV20-1
CDR3nt: TGCAGTGCTAGGGACAGCCCCCGGCGGGAGACCCAGTACTTC
CDR3aa: CSARDSPRRETQYF

abundance: -
d_gene: -
j_gene: TRBJ1-5
len: 12
v_gene: TRBV6-2/TRBV6-3
CDR3nt: TGTGCCAGCACCGAACCCAATCAGCCCCAGCATTTT
CDR3aa: CASTEPNQPQHF